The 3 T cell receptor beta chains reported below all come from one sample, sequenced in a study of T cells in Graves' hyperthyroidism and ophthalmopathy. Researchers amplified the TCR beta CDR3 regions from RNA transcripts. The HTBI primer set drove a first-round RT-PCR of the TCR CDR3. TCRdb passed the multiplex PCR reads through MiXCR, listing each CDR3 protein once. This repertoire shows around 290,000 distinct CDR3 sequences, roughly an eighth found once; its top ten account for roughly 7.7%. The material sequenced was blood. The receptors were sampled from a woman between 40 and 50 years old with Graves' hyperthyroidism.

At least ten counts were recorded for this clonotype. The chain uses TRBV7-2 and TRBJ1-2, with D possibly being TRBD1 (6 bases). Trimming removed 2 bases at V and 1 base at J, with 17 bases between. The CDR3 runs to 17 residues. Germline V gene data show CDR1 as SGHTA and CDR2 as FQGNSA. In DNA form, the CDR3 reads TGTGCCAGCAGCTTATCCCCCAGGACAGTTATTAACTATGGCTACACCTTC. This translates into CASSLSPRTVINYGYTF.

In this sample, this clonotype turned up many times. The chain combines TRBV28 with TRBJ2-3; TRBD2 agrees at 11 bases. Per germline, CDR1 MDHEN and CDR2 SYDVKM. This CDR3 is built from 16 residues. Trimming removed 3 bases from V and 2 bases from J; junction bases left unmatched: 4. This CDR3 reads CASSFLAGGPTDTQYF. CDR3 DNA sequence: TGTGCCAGCAGTTTCTTAGCGGGAGGGCCCACAGATACGCAGTATTTT.

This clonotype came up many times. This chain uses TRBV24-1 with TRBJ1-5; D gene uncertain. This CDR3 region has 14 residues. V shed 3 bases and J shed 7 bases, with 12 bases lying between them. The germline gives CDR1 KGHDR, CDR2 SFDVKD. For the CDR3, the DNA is TGTGCCACCAGTGATCGATGGGCTTACCAGCCCCAGCATTTT. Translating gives CATSDRWAYQPQHF.